This T cell receptor beta chain was recovered during a study of regulatory T cells in long-lasting Graves disease. In this sample, this clonotype turned up many times. Antigen unknown. The CDR3 extends over 14 amino acids. Germline CDR1 and CDR2: KGHSH and LQKENI. V was trimmed by 2 bases and J by 5 bases, leaving 12 bases between them. Time point denoted: newly diagnosed GD, antithyroid drugs for less than 3 months. PBMCs provided the RNA from which the TCR library was made. Study results and limitations: Lower TCR diversity characterized persistent Graves' patients relative to newly diagnosed patients. Persistent disease preferred TRBV28, TRBJ1-2 and TRBJ2-5; new disease, TRBV20-1 and TRBJ2-1.

Arm-PCR with iRepertoire HTBI primers amplified the CDR3 regions for these TCR beta libraries. TCRdb analysed the multiplex PCR reads with MiXCR anew, one entry per CDR3 protein. This sample has roughly 560,000 distinct CDR3 sequences, with about 12% found just once. The same specimen was also included in a second study, on T cells in Graves' hyperthyroidism and ophthalmopathy.

The chain links TRBV18 to TRBJ1-1; D gene uncertain. The starting material was peripheral blood mononuclear cells (PBMCs), obtained at new diagnosis, from a patient treated with antithyroid drugs. The source of this sequence is a woman aged 30 to 39 with Graves disease. CDR3 coding DNA: TGTGCCAGCTCACCAGGGGTCGGTCGGACTGAAGCTTTCTTT. Its translation: CASSPGVGRTEAFF.